The 31 T cell receptor beta chains below all came from one sample that was sequenced in a study of cytomegalovirus exposure and HLA in healthy donors. The PCR had 60 Vbeta and 13 Jbeta primers. The data were produced by immunoSEQ multiplex PCR, yet TCRdb's version contains in-frame clones alone and is incomplete. The sample holds under 200,000 clones; roughly 70% are singletons and the top ten take 1.5% to 2%. Source material: PBMCs. These receptors all come from a woman aged 30 to 39 in good health and CMV-seronegative.

The chain couples TRBV7-9 to TRBJ2-1; D not resolved. Looked up from germline, CDR1 is SEHNR and CDR2 is FQNEAQ (reference sequence). The V and J ends lost 5 bases and 4 bases respectively, with 18 bases between them. The CDR3 sequence is 16 residues long. In DNA form, the CDR3 reads TGTGCCAGCAGCCCTCTCTCTTACAACCTTTACAATGAGCAGTTCTTC. Translating gives CASSPLSYNLYNEQFF.

CDR3 loop: CSVEGQMNTEAFF. CDR3 DNA: TGCAGCGTGGAGGGACAGATGAACACTGAAGCTTTCTTT. The rearrangement joins TRBV29-1 to TRBJ1-1, with 7 bases fitting TRBD1. CDR1 SQVTM and CDR2 ANQGSEA come from the germline V gene. V dropped 6 bases and J dropped 0; count of bases not matched to a gene: 4. This CDR3 has 13 amino acids.

CDR3 amino acids: CASSRGQGAREQYF. DNA of the CDR3: TGTGCCAGCAGCCGAGGACAGGGGGCCCGGGAGCAGTACTTC. V gene TRBV21-1 combines with J gene TRBJ2-7; the DNA was not compared with TRBD1, the D call given in the table. TRBV21-1 counts as a pseudogene. The CDR3 totals 14 residues.

CDR3 residues: CASSPRTGSYNEQFF. CDR3 in DNA: TGTGCCAGTAGTCCACGGACTGGCTCCTACAATGAGCAGTTCTTC. The chain recombines TRBV19 with TRBJ2-1; D might be TRBD2 (5 bases). This CDR3 is built from 15 residues. The germline V gene has CDR1 LNHDA and CDR2 SQIVND (reference sequence). Trimming stripped 5 bases from V and 0 bases from J, with 11 bases between.

V gene TRBV11-2 combines with J gene TRBJ1-1; the match to TRBD1 covers 7 bases. V trimming: 6 bases; J trimming: 6 bases; junction bases outside the gene matches: 4. The CDR3 is 12 amino acids. The V gene's germline CDR1 is SGHAT and CDR2 FQNNGV. DNA of the CDR3: TGTGCCAGCAGACGGGGACAGCCTGAAGCTTTCTTT. Encoded protein: CASRRGQPEAFF.

This chain joins TRBV6-6 and TRBJ2-1; 7 nucleotides agree with TRBD1. The germline V gene encodes CDR1 MNHNY and CDR2 SVGAGI (reference sequence). With 7 bases clipped from V and 2 bases from J, the junction kept 11 bases outside the gene matches. This CDR3 has 16 amino acids. The CDR3 sequence is CASTTLQGSAYNEQFF. The CDR3 DNA sequence: TGTGCCAGCACCACGCTACAGGGGAGCGCCTACAATGAGCAGTTCTTC.

The chain recombines TRBV5-8 with TRBJ2-5; TRBD1 aligns across 9 bases. Trimming took 5 bases from V and 5 from J; bases not matched to a gene: 10. This CDR3 region has 15 residues. Germline lookup yields CDR1 SGHTS and CDR2 YDEGEE. In nucleotides, the CDR3 is TGTGCCAGCAGTATGAGGACAGGGGACTCTGAGACCCAGTACTTC. It yields the protein CASSMRTGDSETQYF.

V is TRBV5-6 and J is TRBJ2-1; D is undetermined. This CDR3 has 14 residues. The germline gives CDR1 SGHDT, CDR2 YYEEEE. The V end lost 2 bases, the J end lost 0 bases, and 6 bases lay between the germline ends. The CDR3 coding sequence is TGTGCCAGCAGCTTAATGAGCTCCTACAATGAGCAGTTCTTC. Encoded protein: CASSLMSSYNEQFF.

This chain uses TRBV15 with TRBJ2-7; 16 nucleotides align to TRBD2. Germline CDR1 LNHNV, CDR2 YYDKDF (reference sequence). The CDR3 is made up of 19 amino acids. V shed 1 base and J 0 bases; nucleotides not matched to a gene: 6. The CDR3 sequence is CATSRAPGLAGGHSYEQYF. The CDR3 region has the DNA TGTGCCACCAGCAGAGCACCGGGACTAGCGGGAGGGCACTCCTACGAGCAGTACTTC.

As to this clone: Different DNA sequences within this sample yield the same CDR3. V gene TRBV29-1 combines with J gene TRBJ1-2, with TRBD1 matching over 8 bases. Germline lookup yields CDR1 SQVTM and CDR2 ANQGSEA. The CDR3 totals 12 residues. The junction had 9 bases not matched to a gene; V was cut back by 6 bases and J by 9 bases. The DNA for the CDR3 is TGCAGCGTCGATGGACAGGGCGGGAGCTACACCTTC. It yields the protein CSVDGQGGSYTF.

This chain joins TRBV5-1 and TRBJ1-6; the match to TRBD1 covers 8 bases. The CDR3 has 14 amino acids. Germline CDR1 is SGHRS and CDR2 is YFSETQ. V dropped 5 bases and J dropped 4; count of bases not matched to a gene: 2. The CDR3 nucleotides are TGCGCCAGCAGGGACAGGGTGTATAATTCACCCCTCCACTTT. Translated: CASRDRVYNSPLHF.

The chain joins TRBV7-3 to TRBJ1-6; D not resolved. V was trimmed by 0 bases and J by 0 bases, leaving 18 bases between them. CDR1 and CDR2 (germline): SGHTA, FQGTGA. This CDR3 contains 20 residues. The CDR3 reads CASSLTLIHSPRSYNSPLHF. The CDR3 region has the DNA TGTGCCAGCAGCTTAACGTTAATACACAGCCCTCGCTCCTATAATTCACCCCTCCACTTT.

The rearrangement joins TRBV2 to TRBJ2-7; no clear D gene. Germline V CDR1 and CDR2: SNHLY, FYNNEI. The CDR3 is 15 residues long. Trimming removed 1 base from V and 0 bases from J, with 10 bases in between. The CDR3 DNA reads as TGTGCCAGCAGTGAAGGAACTGATAGCTCCTACGAGCAGTACTTC. As protein: CASSEGTDSSYEQYF.

V is TRBV7-3 and J is TRBJ1-2, with 7 bases aligning to TRBD1. CDR3 length equals 13 residues. The germline V gene encodes CDR1 SGHTA and CDR2 FQGTGA. After removal of 5 bases from V and 6 bases from J, the junction contained 6 bases not matched to a gene. The CDR3 protein is CASSQDRANGYTF. CDR3 DNA sequence: TGTGCCAGCAGCCAAGACAGGGCTAATGGCTACACCTTC.

V gene TRBV11-2 combines with J gene TRBJ1-2; 7 nucleotides agree with TRBD1. V dropped 5 bases and J dropped 4; count of bases not matched to a gene: 16. CDR3 length: 17 amino acids. CDR1 SGHAT and CDR2 FQNNGV come from the germline V gene. This CDR3 is CASSLRRVQGDIYGYTF. In DNA, the CDR3 is TGTGCCAGCAGCCTCCGGAGGGTTCAGGGGGATATCTATGGCTACACCTTC. Full variable domain (remainder filled in from reference TRBV11-2 and TRBJ1-2): EAGVAQSPRYKIIEKRQSVAFWCNPISGHATLYWYQQILGQGPKLLIQFQNNGVVDDSQLPKDRFSAERLKGVDSTLKIQPAKLEDSAVYLCASSLRRVQGDIYGYTFGSGTRLTVV.

The chain joins TRBV19 to TRBJ1-6, with D perhaps matching TRBD1 (6 bases). V lost 3 bases and J 0 bases, leaving 18 bases between the germline ends. CDR1 and CDR2 from the germline V gene are LNHDA and SQIVND (reference sequence). The CDR3 has 19 residues. The CDR3 sequence is CASSMAGGRGSSYNSPLHF. The CDR3 bases are TGTGCCAGTAGTATGGCGGGGGGCAGAGGAAGCTCCTATAATTCACCCCTCCACTTT.

The rearrangement joins TRBV2 to TRBJ1-5; TRBD1 aligns across 12 bases. This CDR3 comprises 15 residues. Losses at the gene ends were 6 bases for V and 4 bases for J; bases not matched to a gene: 4. The germline V gene has CDR1 SNHLY and CDR2 FYNNEI. This CDR3 reads CASSAGQGANQPQHF. As DNA, the CDR3 is TGTGCCAGCAGCGCGGGACAGGGGGCGAATCAGCCCCAGCATTTT.

This rearrangement joins TRBV7-8 to TRBJ2-7; TRBD2 matches 9 bases. With 1 base clipped from V and 2 bases from J, the junction kept 6 bases outside the gene matches. This CDR3 comprises 16 residues. Germline lookup yields CDR1 SGHVS and CDR2 FQNEAQ. The chain's CDR3 is CASSLGWTSEAYEQYF. CDR3 sequence (DNA): TGTGCCAGCAGCTTAGGTTGGACTAGCGAAGCCTACGAGCAGTACTTC. Combining the CDR3 with reference TRBV7-8 and TRBJ2-7 gives the whole variable domain GAGVSQSPRYKVAKRGQDVALRCDPISGHVSLFWYQQALGQGPEFLTYFQNEAQLDKSGLPSDRFFAERPEGSVSTLKIQRTQQEDSAVYLCASSLGWTSEAYEQYFGPGTRLTVT.

This clone turned up a few times. The chain uses TRBV19 and TRBJ2-3; a possible D gene is TRBD2 (5 bases). The V and J ends lost 4 bases and 6 bases respectively, with 8 bases between them. The CDR3 has 12 residues. Germline values: CDR1 LNHDA, CDR2 SQIVND (reference sequence). The CDR3 reads CASSSLADTQYF. Here the CDR3 DNA reads TGTGCCAGTAGTAGCCTAGCTGATACGCAGTATTTT. The full variable domain, with the rest looked up from reference TRBV19 and TRBJ2-3, is DGGITQSPKYLFRKEGQNVTLSCEQNLNHDAMYWYRQDPGQGLRLIYYSQIVNDFQKGDIAEGYSVSREKKESFPLTVTSAQKNPTAFYLCASSSLADTQYFGPGTRLTVL.

CDR3 loop: CASSLVAGPSTGELFF. The CDR3 DNA is TGTGCCAGCAGCTTAGTAGCGGGACCGAGCACCGGGGAGCTGTTTTTT. The gene calls are TRBV7-8 and TRBJ2-2, with 8 positions matching TRBD2. The V and J ends lost 1 base and 4 bases, in that order; junction bases with no gene match: 5. Germline V gene sequence: CDR1 SGHVS, CDR2 FQNEAQ. The CDR3 is 16 residues long. Complete variable domain (other parts from reference TRBV7-8 and TRBJ2-2): GAGVSQSPRYKVAKRGQDVALRCDPISGHVSLFWYQQALGQGPEFLTYFQNEAQLDKSGLPSDRFFAERPEGSVSTLKIQRTQQEDSAVYLCASSLVAGPSTGELFFGEGSRLTVL.

V gene TRBV5-5 combines with J gene TRBJ1-5; D ambiguous. Germline-derived CDR1 and CDR2 are SGHKS and YYEKEE (reference sequence). Trimming removed 1 base at V and 0 bases at J, with 11 bases between. This CDR3 spans 16 amino acids. The CDR3 loop is CASSLLGSNSNQPQHF. Here the CDR3 DNA reads TGTGCCAGCAGCTTGCTAGGGAGCAATAGCAATCAGCCCCAGCATTTT. Supplemented by reference TRBV5-5 and TRBJ1-5, the full variable domain reads DAGVTQSPTHLIKTRGQQVTLRCSPISGHKSVSWYQQVLGQGPQFIFQYYEKEERGRGNFPDRFSARQFPNYSSELNVNALLLGDSALYLCASSLLGSNSNQPQHFGDGTRLSIL.

The chain uses TRBV7-2 and TRBJ2-1, with 7 nucleotides matching TRBD2. Germline loops: CDR1 SGHTA, CDR2 FQGNSA. CDR3 size: 17 residues. Trimming took 7 bases from V and 4 from J; bases not matched to a gene: 16. The CDR3 sequence is CASTTGPGTIRYNEQFF. The CDR3 DNA follows: TGTGCCAGCACCACCGGTCCCGGGACTATCCGATACAATGAGCAGTTCTTC.

The V call is TRBV27, the J call TRBJ2-7; no clear D gene. V was trimmed by 2 bases and J by 12 bases, leaving 14 bases between them. The CDR3 runs to 12 residues. CDR1 MNHEY and CDR2 SMNVEV come from the germline V gene (reference sequence). The CDR3 is CASSLAGGVPYF. In DNA form, the CDR3 reads TGTGCCAGCAGTTTAGCCGGTGGAGTACCGTACTTC.

This rearrangement joins TRBV7-8 to TRBJ2-1; 11 positions agree with TRBD2. J lost 7 bases, V lost 5 bases, and 10 bases had no gene match. CDR3 length: 16 residues. The germline V gene has CDR1 SGHVS and CDR2 FQNEAQ. The CDR3 nucleotides read TGTGCCAGCAGCCCCCGTTTAGCGGGGGGGCGGAATGAGCAGTTCTTC. This sequence encodes CASSPRLAGGRNEQFF. The full variable domain, its missing parts supplied by reference TRBV7-8 and TRBJ2-1, is GAGVSQSPRYKVAKRGQDVALRCDPISGHVSLFWYQQALGQGPEFLTYFQNEAQLDKSGLPSDRFFAERPEGSVSTLKIQRTQQEDSAVYLCASSPRLAGGRNEQFFGPGTRLTVL.

This clone was recorded once. V is TRBV27 and J is TRBJ2-2; D not certain. Germline V CDR1 and CDR2: MNHEY, SMNVEV (reference sequence). V gave up 6 bases and J gave up 4 bases, with 12 bases separating them. The CDR3 covers 14 residues. The CDR3 DNA is TGTGCCAGCAGCCTTAGCCTCCCCACCGGGGAGCTGTTTTTT. Encoded protein: CASSLSLPTGELFF.

The chain employs TRBV7-2 and TRBJ1-1; D not resolved. Germline V gives CDR1 SGHTA, CDR2 FQGNSA. V was trimmed by 2 bases and J by 10 bases, leaving 11 bases between them. CDR3 length: 12 amino acids. In nucleotides, the CDR3 is TGTGCCAGCAGCTTATCGGCGGGAGGAGCTTTCTTT. Amino acids: CASSLSAGGAFF.

This rearrangement joins TRBV7-9 to TRBJ1-5; 8 nucleotides agree with TRBD1. CDR1 is SEHNR and CDR2 is FQNEAQ in the germline V gene (reference sequence). The V segment lost 6 bases and the J segment 2 bases; nucleotides outside the gene matches: 6. The CDR3 has 15 residues. CDR3 DNA: TGTGCCAGCAGAAGGGCGGGACAGGGCAATCAGCCCCAGCATTTT. It is translated as CASRRAGQGNQPQHF.

The chain carries TRBV7-2 and TRBJ2-1; TRBD2 aligns across 7 bases. The germline gives CDR1 SGHTA, CDR2 FQGNSA. The trim removed 1 base at V and 10 bases at J, leaving 7 bases unmatched. The CDR3 consists of 14 residues. CDR3 sequence reads: CASSLGLAAGEQFF. The CDR3 region has the DNA TGTGCCAGCAGCTTAGGGCTAGCGGCAGGGGAGCAGTTCTTC.

This clone was seen repeatedly, ten times or more. The V and J genes are TRBV7-9 and TRBJ1-1; 8 bases are shared with TRBD1. V shed 4 bases and J 1 base; nucleotides not matched to a gene: 2. CDR3 length: 14 amino acids. Germline V gives CDR1 SEHNR, CDR2 FQNEAQ (reference sequence). For the CDR3, the DNA is TGTGCCAGCAGCTCGGGGACAGGGAACACTGAAGCTTTCTTT. Translated: CASSSGTGNTEAFF.

V is TRBV6-1 and J is TRBJ2-2; D gene uncertain. Germline V gives CDR1 MNHNS, CDR2 SASEGT. V lost 7 bases and J lost 4, with 10 bases in between. The CDR3 runs to 13 residues. CDR3 nucleotide sequence: TGTGCCAGCACTCTAGGAGCCACCGGGGAGCTGTTTTTT. This sequence encodes CASTLGATGELFF.

This clone was observed a single time. The gene calls are TRBV5-1 and TRBJ2-2; TRBD2 aligns across 9 bases. CDR1 and CDR2 from the germline V gene are SGHRS and YFSETQ. V gave up 2 bases and J gave up 2 bases; unmatched junction bases: 1. This CDR3 comprises 15 residues. For the CDR3, the DNA is TGCGCCAGCAGCTTTAGCGGGGGTAACACCGGGGAGCTGTTTTTT. Residues: CASSFSGGNTGELFF.